The next 5 T cell receptor beta chains were all read from a single sample in a study of OX40 agonist ivuxolimab in advanced cancers. Some clones are missing from TCRdb's copy, which holds only in-frame ones; the method was immunoSEQ multiplex PCR. The table has about 50,000 clones, less than 85% seen once. The source material was CD4+ or CD8+ T cells sorted from blood, sampled in a trial of the OX40 agonist ivuxolimab. Source of these receptors: an adult with an advanced solid tumor such as melanoma, head and neck, liver or kidney cancer.

This chain's CDR3 is CASKRNTNEKLFF. The CDR3 bases are TGTGCCAGTAAACGGAATACGAATGAAAAACTGTTTTTT. This chain joins TRBV19 and TRBJ1-4; the D is unclear. Per germline, CDR1 LNHDA and CDR2 SQIVND (reference sequence). The CDR3 spans 13 residues. Trimming took off 7 bases at V and 5 bases at J, with 11 bases between the two ends.

The chain couples TRBV7-9 to TRBJ2-5, with D perhaps given as TRBD1 or TRBD2 (5 bases each). This CDR3 has 14 residues. CDR1 is SEHNR and CDR2 is FQNEAQ in the germline V gene (reference sequence). V was pared by 5 bases and J by 3 bases, with 13 bases between. This CDR3 is CASSLGTTEETQYF. CDR3 DNA: TGTGCCAGCAGCCTGGGGACGACTGAAGAGACCCAGTACTTC.

The rearrangement links TRBV30 to TRBJ1-2; D gene ambiguous. The germline V gene has CDR1 GTSNPN and CDR2 SVGIG (reference sequence). V was trimmed by 5 bases and J by 1 base, leaving 5 bases between them. The length of the CDR3 is 11 residues. This CDR3 is CAWGNNYGYTF. CDR3 nucleotide sequence: TGTGCCTGGGGTAATAACTATGGCTACACCTTC.

This chain links TRBV5-6 with TRBJ2-7; possible D gene TRBD2, 5 bases. Germline CDR1 reads SGHDT; CDR2 reads YYEEEE. The germline V and J ends were trimmed by 2 bases and 2 bases, with 8 bases remaining between them. The CDR3 loop spans 13 amino acids. DNA of the CDR3: TGTGCCAGCAGCTTCCCGGGAACCTACGAGCAGTACTTC. It codes for CASSFPGTYEQYF.

The chain recombines TRBV6-1 with TRBJ2-3, with 9 bases identical to TRBD2. The CDR3 spans 16 residues. Germline CDR1 and CDR2: MNHNS and SASEGT. The V segment lost 0 bases and the J segment 4 bases; nucleotides outside the gene matches: 5. This chain's CDR3 is CASSEAPAGGPDTQYF. In DNA form, the CDR3 reads TGTGCCAGCAGTGAAGCTCCAGCGGGAGGTCCAGATACGCAGTATTTT.